This entry lists 6 T cell receptor beta chains sequenced from one sample in a study of technical replicates of blood from a few donors. Only in-frame clones appear in the TCRdb table, and some are missing; sequencing was by immunoSEQ multiplex PCR. The repertoire includes under 85,000 clones, 75% to 95% of them detected once, and about 0.4% sits in the top ten. Sequenced material: T cells isolated from PBMCs. The receptors here all came from a human donor in good health. Some clones in this sample may be carry-over from other donors' samples.

This clone was observed once. This rearrangement joins TRBV11-2 to TRBJ1-1; no clear D. The CDR3 has 13 residues. Trimming took off 6 bases at V and 3 bases at J, with 11 bases between the two ends. Looked up from germline, CDR1 is SGHAT and CDR2 is FQNNGV. CDR3 in amino acids: CASSSHTYTEAFF. For the CDR3, the DNA is TGTGCCAGCAGTTCGCACACCTACACTGAAGCTTTCTTT.

J is TRBJ2-3 and V is TRBV7-2; TRBD2 agrees at 9 bases. This CDR3 region has 17 residues. Trimming cost V 5 bases and J 1 base; bases outside gene matches: 10. The germline gives CDR1 SGHTA, CDR2 FQGNSA. CDR3 sequence (DNA): TGTGCCAGCAGCCCCCGAAGGGTAGCGGGAGGCACAGATACGCAGTATTTT. Protein: CASSPRRVAGGTDTQYF.

This chain links TRBV2 with TRBJ2-2; D is uncertain. Germline CDR1 SNHLY, CDR2 FYNNEI. The CDR3 totals 13 residues. V was trimmed by 4 bases and J by 4 bases, leaving 7 bases between them. CDR3 DNA: TGTGCCAGCAGTGCCGGGTTCACCGGGGAGCTGTTTTTT. Its translation is CASSAGFTGELFF.

The chain carries TRBV5-8 and TRBJ1-2; no firm D call. Trimming cost V 3 bases and J 2 bases, with 8 bases left between them. Looked up from germline, CDR1 is SGHTS and CDR2 is YDEGEE. This CDR3 is 13 amino acids long. CDR3 bases: TGTGCCAGCAGCTCACAGATAAACTATGGCTACACCTTC. Its protein is CASSSQINYGYTF.

This sequence joins TRBV10-3 and TRBJ2-5; TRBD1 might be the D (8 bases). The CDR3 spans 15 residues. Germline V CDR1 and CDR2: ENHRY, SYGVKD. V shed 5 bases and J shed 1 base, with 14 bases lying between them. The chain's CDR3 is CAISTYRGGQETQYF. The CDR3 DNA follows: TGTGCCATCAGTACTTACAGGGGGGGCCAAGAGACCCAGTACTTC.

The chain joins TRBV13 to TRBJ2-2; 7 nucleotides agree with TRBD2. The CDR3 sequence is 19 residues long. Trimming at V came to 2 bases and at J to 3 bases, leaving 15 bases not matched to a gene. Germline loops: CDR1 PRHDT, CDR2 FYEKMQ (reference sequence). The CDR3 DNA reads as TGTGCCAGCAGCTTAAGTGTGGCGTGGCTAGCGGAGGACACCGGGGAGCTGTTTTTT. Its translation: CASSLSVAWLAEDTGELFF.